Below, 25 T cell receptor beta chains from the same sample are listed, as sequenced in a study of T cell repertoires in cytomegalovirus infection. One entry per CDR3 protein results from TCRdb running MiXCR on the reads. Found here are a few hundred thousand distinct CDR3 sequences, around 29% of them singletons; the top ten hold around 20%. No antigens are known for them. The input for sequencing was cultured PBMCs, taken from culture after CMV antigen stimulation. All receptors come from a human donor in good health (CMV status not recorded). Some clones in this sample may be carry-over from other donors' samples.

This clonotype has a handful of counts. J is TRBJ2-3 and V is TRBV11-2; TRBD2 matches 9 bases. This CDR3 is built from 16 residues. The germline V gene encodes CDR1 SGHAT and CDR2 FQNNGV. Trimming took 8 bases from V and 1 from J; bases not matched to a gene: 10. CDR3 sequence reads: CASRPSGGRGTDTQYF. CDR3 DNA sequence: TGTGCCAGCCGGCCCAGCGGGGGGCGGGGCACAGATACGCAGTATTTT.

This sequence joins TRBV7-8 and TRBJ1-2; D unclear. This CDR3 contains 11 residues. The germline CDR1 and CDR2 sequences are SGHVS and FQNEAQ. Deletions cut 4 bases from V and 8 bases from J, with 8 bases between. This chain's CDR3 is CASSSIRGYTF. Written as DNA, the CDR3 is TGTGCCAGCAGCTCTATTCGGGGCTACACCTTC.

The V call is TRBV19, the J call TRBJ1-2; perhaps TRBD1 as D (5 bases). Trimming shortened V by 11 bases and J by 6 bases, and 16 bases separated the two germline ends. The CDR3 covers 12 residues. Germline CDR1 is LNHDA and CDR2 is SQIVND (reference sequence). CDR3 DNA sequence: TGTGCCCTCGGGGGAGGGTTGGATGGCTACACCTTC. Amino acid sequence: CALGGGLDGYTF.

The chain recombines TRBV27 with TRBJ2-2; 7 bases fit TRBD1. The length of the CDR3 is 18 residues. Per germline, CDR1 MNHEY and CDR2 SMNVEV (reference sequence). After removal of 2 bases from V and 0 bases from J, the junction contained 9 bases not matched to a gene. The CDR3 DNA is TGTGCCAGCAGTTTAAAGGACAGGAGTTCCCCGAACACCGGGGAGCTGTTTTTT. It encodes CASSLKDRSSPNTGELFF.

The DNA for the CDR3 is TGCAGTGCTTTAAACCGGGACAGCGGAACCGGGGAGCTGTTTTTT. Residues: CSALNRDSGTGELFF. The chain uses TRBV20-1 and TRBJ2-2; TRBD1 agrees at 7 bases. Per germline, CDR1 DFQATT and CDR2 SNEGSKA (reference sequence). The CDR3 contains 15 residues. The trim removed 5 bases at V and 5 bases at J, leaving 11 bases unmatched.

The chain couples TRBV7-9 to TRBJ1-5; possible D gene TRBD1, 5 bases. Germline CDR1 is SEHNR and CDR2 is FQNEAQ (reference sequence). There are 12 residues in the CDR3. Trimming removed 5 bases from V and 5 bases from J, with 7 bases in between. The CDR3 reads CASSLQDQPQHF. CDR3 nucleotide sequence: TGTGCCAGCAGCCTACAGGATCAGCCCCAGCATTTT.

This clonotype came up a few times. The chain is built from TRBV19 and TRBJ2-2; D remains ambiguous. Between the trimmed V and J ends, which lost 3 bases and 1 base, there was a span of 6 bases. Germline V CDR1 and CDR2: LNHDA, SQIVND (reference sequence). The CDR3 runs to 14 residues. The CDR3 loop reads CASSMRGNTGELFF. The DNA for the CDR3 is TGTGCCAGTAGTATGAGAGGGAACACCGGGGAGCTGTTTTTT.

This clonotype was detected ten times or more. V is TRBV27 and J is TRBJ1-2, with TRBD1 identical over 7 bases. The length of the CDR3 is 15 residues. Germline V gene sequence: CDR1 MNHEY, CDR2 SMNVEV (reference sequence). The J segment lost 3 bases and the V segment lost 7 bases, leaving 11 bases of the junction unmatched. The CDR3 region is CASISLNRGHYGYTF. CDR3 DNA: TGTGCCAGCATATCTTTGAACAGGGGCCACTATGGCTACACCTTC.

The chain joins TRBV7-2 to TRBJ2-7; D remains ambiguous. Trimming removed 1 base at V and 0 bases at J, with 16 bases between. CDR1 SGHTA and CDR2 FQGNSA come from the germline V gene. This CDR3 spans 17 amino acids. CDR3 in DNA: TGTGCCAGCAGCTTAGGTGCCAGGCTATTGAGCTCCTACGAGCAGTACTTC. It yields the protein CASSLGARLLSSYEQYF.

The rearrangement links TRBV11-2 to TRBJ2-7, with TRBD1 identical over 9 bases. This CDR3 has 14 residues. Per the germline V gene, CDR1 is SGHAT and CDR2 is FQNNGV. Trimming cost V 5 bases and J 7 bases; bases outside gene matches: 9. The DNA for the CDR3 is TGTGCCAGCAGCGTGGGACAGGGCCGGGGGGAGCAGTACTTC. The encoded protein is CASSVGQGRGEQYF.

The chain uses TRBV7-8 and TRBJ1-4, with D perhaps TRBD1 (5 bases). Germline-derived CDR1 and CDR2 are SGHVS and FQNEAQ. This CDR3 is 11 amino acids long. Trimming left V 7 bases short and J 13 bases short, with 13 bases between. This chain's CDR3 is CASMGGGALFF. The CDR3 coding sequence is TGTGCCAGCATGGGGGGGGGAGCACTGTTTTTT.

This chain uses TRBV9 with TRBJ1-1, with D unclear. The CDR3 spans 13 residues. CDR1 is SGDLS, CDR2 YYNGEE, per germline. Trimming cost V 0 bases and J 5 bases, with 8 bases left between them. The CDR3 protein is CASSVVSVTEAFF. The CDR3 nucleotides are TGTGCCAGCAGCGTAGTTTCGGTAACTGAAGCTTTCTTT. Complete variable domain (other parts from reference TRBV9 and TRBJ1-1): DSGVTQTPKHLITATGQRVTLRCSPRSGDLSVYWYQQSLDQGLQFLIQYYNGEERAKGNILERFSAQQFPDLHSELNLSSLELGDSALYFCASSVVSVTEAFFGQGTRLTVV.

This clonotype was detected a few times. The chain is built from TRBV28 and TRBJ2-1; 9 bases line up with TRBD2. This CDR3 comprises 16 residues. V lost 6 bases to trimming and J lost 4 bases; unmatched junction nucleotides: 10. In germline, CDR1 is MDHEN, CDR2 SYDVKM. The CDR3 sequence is CASSFHAGGFYNEQFF. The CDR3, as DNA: TGTGCCAGCAGCTTCCACGCGGGAGGGTTTTACAATGAGCAGTTCTTC. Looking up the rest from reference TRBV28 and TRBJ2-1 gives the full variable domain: DVKVTQSSRYLVKRTGEKVFLECVQDMDHENMFWYRQDPGLGLRLIYFSYDVKMKEKGDIPEGYSVSREKKERFSLILESASTNQTSMYLCASSFHAGGFYNEQFFGPGTRLTVL.

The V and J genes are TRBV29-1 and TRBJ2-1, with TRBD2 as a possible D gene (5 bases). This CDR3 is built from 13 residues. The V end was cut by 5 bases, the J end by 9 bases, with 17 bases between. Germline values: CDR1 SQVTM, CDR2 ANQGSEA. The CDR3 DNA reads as TGCAGCGTTCTACGCCTAGCCGCCCCTGAGCAGTTCTTC. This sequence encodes CSVLRLAAPEQFF.

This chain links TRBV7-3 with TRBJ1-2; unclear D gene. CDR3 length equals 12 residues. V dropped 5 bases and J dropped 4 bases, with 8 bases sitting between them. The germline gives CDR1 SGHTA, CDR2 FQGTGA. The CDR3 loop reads CASSREGYGYTF. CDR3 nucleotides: TGTGCCAGCAGCCGCGAAGGCTATGGCTACACCTTC. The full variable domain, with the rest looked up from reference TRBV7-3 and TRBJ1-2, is GAGVSQTPSNKVTEKGKYVELRCDPISGHTALYWYRQSLGQGPEFLIYFQGTGAADDSGLPNDRFFAVRPEGSVSTLKIQRTERGDSAVYLCASSREGYGYTFGSGTRLTVV.

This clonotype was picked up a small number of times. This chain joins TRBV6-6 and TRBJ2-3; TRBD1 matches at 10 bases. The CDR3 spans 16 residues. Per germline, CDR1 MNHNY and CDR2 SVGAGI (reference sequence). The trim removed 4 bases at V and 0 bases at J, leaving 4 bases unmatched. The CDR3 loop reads CASSFWTGGSTDTQYF. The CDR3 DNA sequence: TGTGCCAGCAGTTTTTGGACAGGGGGAAGCACAGATACGCAGTATTTT.

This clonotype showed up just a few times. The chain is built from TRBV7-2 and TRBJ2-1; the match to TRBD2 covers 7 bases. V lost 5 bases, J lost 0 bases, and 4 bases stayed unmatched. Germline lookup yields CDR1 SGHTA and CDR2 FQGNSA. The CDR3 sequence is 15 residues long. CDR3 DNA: TGTGCCAGCAGCACCCGGGACTACTCCTACAATGAGCAGTTCTTC. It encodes CASSTRDYSYNEQFF.

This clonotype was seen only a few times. The CDR3 DNA is TGTGCCAGCAGCCTCGGGACAGGGCCGGGGGCTGAAGCTTTCTTT. It translates to CASSLGTGPGAEAFF. The V gene is TRBV7-9, the J gene TRBJ1-1, with 9 nucleotides matching TRBD1. Germline assignment: CDR1 SEHNR and CDR2 FQNEAQ (reference sequence). The J segment lost 6 bases and the V segment lost 5 bases, leaving 10 bases of the junction unmatched. This CDR3 region has 15 residues.

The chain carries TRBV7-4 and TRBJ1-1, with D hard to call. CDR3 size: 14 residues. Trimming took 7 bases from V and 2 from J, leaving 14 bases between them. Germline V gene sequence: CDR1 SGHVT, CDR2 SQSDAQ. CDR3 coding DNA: TGTGCCAGCACCTTCCGAGACCCTAACACTGAAGCTTTCTTT. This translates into CASTFRDPNTEAFF.

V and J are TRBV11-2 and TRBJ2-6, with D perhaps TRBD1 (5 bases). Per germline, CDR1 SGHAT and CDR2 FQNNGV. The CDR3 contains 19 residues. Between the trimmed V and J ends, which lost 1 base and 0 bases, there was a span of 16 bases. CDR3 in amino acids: CASSLVRRQTYSGANVLTF. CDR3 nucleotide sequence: TGTGCCAGCAGCTTAGTACGGCGACAGACTTACTCTGGGGCCAACGTCCTGACTTTC.

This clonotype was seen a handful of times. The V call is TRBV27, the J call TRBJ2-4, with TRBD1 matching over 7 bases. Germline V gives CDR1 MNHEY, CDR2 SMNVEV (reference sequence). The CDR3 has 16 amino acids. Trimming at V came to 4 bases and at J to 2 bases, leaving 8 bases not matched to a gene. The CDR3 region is CASSSLGGVTKNIQYF. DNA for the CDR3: TGTGCCAGCAGTTCCCTAGGGGGCGTGACCAAAAACATTCAGTACTTC.

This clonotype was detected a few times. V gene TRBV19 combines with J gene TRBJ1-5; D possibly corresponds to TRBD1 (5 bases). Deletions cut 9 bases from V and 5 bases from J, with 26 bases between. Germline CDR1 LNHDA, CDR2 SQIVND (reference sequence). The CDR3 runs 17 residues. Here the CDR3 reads CASSRLWDGAIYQPQHF. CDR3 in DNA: TGTGCCAGCAGCCGACTTTGGGATGGGGCAATTTATCAGCCCCAGCATTTT.

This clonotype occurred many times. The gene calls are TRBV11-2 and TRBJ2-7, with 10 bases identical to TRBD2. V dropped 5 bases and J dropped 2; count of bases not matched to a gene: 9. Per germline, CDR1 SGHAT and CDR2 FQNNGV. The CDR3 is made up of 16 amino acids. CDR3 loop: CASSPVLAGGTYEQYF. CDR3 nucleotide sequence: TGTGCCAGCAGCCCAGTCTTAGCGGGGGGAACCTACGAGCAGTACTTC.

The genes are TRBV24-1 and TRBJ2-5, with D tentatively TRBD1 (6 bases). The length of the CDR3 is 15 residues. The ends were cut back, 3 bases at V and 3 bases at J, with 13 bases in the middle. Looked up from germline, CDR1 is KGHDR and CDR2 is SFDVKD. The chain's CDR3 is CATSDPGRGEETQYF. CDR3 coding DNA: TGTGCCACCAGTGATCCGGGCAGGGGAGAAGAGACCCAGTACTTC.

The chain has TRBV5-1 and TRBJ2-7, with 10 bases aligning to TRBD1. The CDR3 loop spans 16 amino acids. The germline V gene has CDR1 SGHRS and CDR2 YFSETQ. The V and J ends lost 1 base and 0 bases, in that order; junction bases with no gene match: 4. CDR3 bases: TGCGCCAGCAGCTTGTCGGGACAGGGGATCTCCTACGAGCAGTACTTC. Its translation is CASSLSGQGISYEQYF.